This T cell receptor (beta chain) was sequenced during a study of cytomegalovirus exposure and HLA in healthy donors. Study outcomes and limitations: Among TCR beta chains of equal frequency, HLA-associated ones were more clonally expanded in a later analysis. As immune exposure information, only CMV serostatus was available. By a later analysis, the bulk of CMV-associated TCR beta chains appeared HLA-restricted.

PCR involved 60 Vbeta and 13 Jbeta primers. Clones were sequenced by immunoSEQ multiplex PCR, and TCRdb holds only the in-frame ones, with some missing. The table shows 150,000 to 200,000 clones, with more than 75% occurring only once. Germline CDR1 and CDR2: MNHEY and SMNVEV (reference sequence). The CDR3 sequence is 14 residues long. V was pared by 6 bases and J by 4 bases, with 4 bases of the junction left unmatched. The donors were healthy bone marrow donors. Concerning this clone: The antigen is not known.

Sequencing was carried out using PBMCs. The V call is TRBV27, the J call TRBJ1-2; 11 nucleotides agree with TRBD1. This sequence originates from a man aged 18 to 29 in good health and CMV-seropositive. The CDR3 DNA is TGTGCCAGCAGCCAGGGACAGGGGGTCTATGGCTACACCTTC. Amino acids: CASSQGQGVYGYTF.